This entry features one T cell receptor (beta chain) sequence. Its antigen is unidentified. After removal of 3 bases from V and 8 bases from J, the junction contained 7 bases not matched to a gene. The length of the CDR3 is 14 residues. The germline V gene has CDR1 SNHLY and CDR2 FYNNEI. TCRdb itself ran the reads through MiXCR, one entry per CDR3 protein. The table has 800,000 to 950,000 distinct CDR3 sequences, 32% seen once. The sample belongs to a study of T cell repertoires in cytomegalovirus infection. Background on the study: Both CMV infection and a matching HLA type were indicated by public TCR beta signatures.

Sequencing was performed on cultured CD8+ T cells from PBMCs, taken from culture after CMV antigen stimulation. This chain connects TRBV2 to TRBJ1-2; 9 bases are a match to TRBD1. This sequence originates from a human donor in good health (CMV status not recorded). Some clones in this sample may be carry-over from other donors' samples. CDR3 sequence (DNA): TGTGCCAGCAGTGATATGGGACAGGGTTTCGGCTACACCTTC. Its protein is CASSDMGQGFGYTF.